A selection of T cell receptor beta chains follows, all from one sample in a study of T-cell reconstitution after alpha-beta-depleted transplantation in children. TCRdb fed the PCR reads into MiXCR, producing one record per CDR3 protein. The data show around 380,000 distinct CDR3 sequences, approximately 10% seen once. The sample in question was PBMCs from the stem cell graft donor, obtained from the stem cell graft. Receptors originate from a human donor who donated a stem cell graft to a child with acute myeloid leukemia. CDR3s include the opening cysteine and the closing phenylalanine or tryptophan. Each record gives: V gene, CDR3 protein.

v_call: TRBV5-1
cdr3_aa: CASRQGGDQPQHF

v_call: TRBV12-3/TRBV12-4
cdr3_aa: CASRPTGARNQPQHF

v_call: TRBV12-3/TRBV12-4
cdr3_aa: CASRPTGGDIQYF

v_call: TRBV3-1
cdr3_aa: CATCQIEGGARYNEQFF

v_call: TRBV29-1
cdr3_aa: CSVGVPPGEQYF

v_call: TRBV29-1
cdr3_aa: CSVGTGTSGNTIYF

v_call: TRBV18
cdr3_aa: CASSPPGEETQYF

v_call: TRBV5-6
cdr3_aa: CASSLVALRGDTQYF

v_call: TRBV12-3/TRBV12-4
cdr3_aa: CASSPHSSSYNEQFF

v_call: TRBV6-2/TRBV6-3
cdr3_aa: CASSYSPRKQFF

v_call: TRBV7-8
cdr3_aa: CASSLGLAGLTDTQYF

v_call: TRBV20-1
cdr3_aa: CSASGQASNSPLHF

v_call: TRBV25-1
cdr3_aa: CASTLGDRESGELFF

v_call: TRBV7-2
cdr3_aa: CASSLVGARQETQYF

v_call: TRBV27
cdr3_aa: CASSLWGQDTQYF

v_call: TRBV7-2
cdr3_aa: CASSRGTSSQETQYF

v_call: TRBV2
cdr3_aa: CASRSGVRSYNEQFF

v_call: TRBV18
cdr3_aa: CASSPQGPNTEAFF

v_call: TRBV7-9
cdr3_aa: CASSLISGGEETQYF

v_call: TRBV6-2/TRBV6-3
cdr3_aa: CASRPGQGTQYF

v_call: TRBV5-1
cdr3_aa: CASTVPSGGTDTQYF

v_call: TRBV6-1
cdr3_aa: CASSERPYPGDTGELFF

v_call: TRBV25-1
cdr3_aa: CASSEAAGYTF

v_call: TRBV6-1
cdr3_aa: CASSTLTSGNYNEQFF

v_call: TRBV29-1
cdr3_aa: CSVVTVVGEPQHF

v_call: TRBV7-2
cdr3_aa: CASSALGQGGGYTF

v_call: TRBV4-1
cdr3_aa: CASSQGVAGQQETQYF

v_call: TRBV20-1
cdr3_aa: CSASLGRAGNEQFF

v_call: TRBV7-8
cdr3_aa: CASSLRVLAGAAYYEQYF

v_call: TRBV12-3/TRBV12-4
cdr3_aa: CASSPVAMRKYYGYTF

v_call: TRBV4-2
cdr3_aa: CASSQPDRGETQYF

v_call: TRBV7-2
cdr3_aa: CASSLAASYEQYF

v_call: TRBV27
cdr3_aa: CASSLQGLAGWLDTQYF

v_call: TRBV5-5
cdr3_aa: CASNRGPGELFF

v_call: TRBV11-2
cdr3_aa: CASSLAQGSVRAQYF

v_call: TRBV6-2/TRBV6-3
cdr3_aa: CASSRLAEYEQYF

v_call: TRBV10-2
cdr3_aa: CASSEMGFRGSWRGTSYEQYF

v_call: TRBV12-3/TRBV12-4
cdr3_aa: CASSPALAGGTDTQYF

v_call: TRBV9
cdr3_aa: CASSQAAAGYTEAFF

v_call: TRBV5-1
cdr3_aa: CASSPRDILSEQYF

v_call: TRBV3-1
cdr3_aa: CASSHVTDTQYF

v_call: TRBV7-2
cdr3_aa: CASSSFWGAGIQYF

v_call: TRBV6-2/TRBV6-3
cdr3_aa: CASKTPRLAPGDPHSTDTQYF

v_call: TRBV6-6
cdr3_aa: CASSYSEGETQYF

v_call: TRBV13
cdr3_aa: CASSLTPGGPTGELFF

v_call: TRBV5-1
cdr3_aa: CASSLGGTDNTEAFF

v_call: TRBV5-1
cdr3_aa: CASSPTGTSGLETQYF

v_call: TRBV20-1
cdr3_aa: CSASGGQGAGGYGYTF

v_call: TRBV7-2
cdr3_aa: CASSLDPNRGVGELFF

v_call: TRBV20-1
cdr3_aa: CSARDRGEPYGYTF

v_call: TRBV12-3/TRBV12-4
cdr3_aa: CASSASGRINNEQFF

v_call: TRBV4-1
cdr3_aa: CASSHPTGSSYNSPLHF

v_call: TRBV24-1
cdr3_aa: CATSDETGVGTDTQYF

v_call: TRBV5-1
cdr3_aa: CASSLVSGGRALEQFF